This T cell receptor (beta chain) was found in a study of blood T cell repertoires in COVID-19. At the level of the study: From the United States, Italy and Spain came samples of acute and convalescent COVID-19. From T cells, B-cell-depleted T cells, or PBMCs came the material, which was cDNA or gDNA.

The table came from immunoSEQ multiplex PCR; TCRdb's copy has only in-frame clones and leaves some out. The sample lists more than 95,000 clones, 86% occurring once. This clone was seen a single time. The CDR3 totals 14 residues. Germline-derived CDR1 and CDR2 are LGHNA and YNFKEQ. The ends were cut back, 1 base at V and 6 bases at J, with 10 bases in the middle. The origin of this receptor is a woman aged 60-75 years in a cohort sampled during active or convalescent COVID-19. The chain employs TRBV4-2 and TRBJ1-5, with D perhaps matching TRBD1 (6 bases). What was sequenced was peripheral blood. The CDR3 reads CASSQAGGRQPQHF. The CDR3 region has the DNA TGTGCCAGCAGCCAAGCCGGGGGGCGTCAGCCCCAGCATTTT.